This T cell receptor (beta chain) came from a study of regulatory T cells in long-lasting Graves disease. Arm-PCR with iRepertoire HTBI primers amplified the CDR3 regions for these TCR beta libraries. TCRdb passed the multiplex PCR reads through MiXCR, listing each CDR3 protein once. This table has 440,000 or so distinct CDR3 sequences, just under 15% appearing once. Time point here: newly diagnosed GD, antithyroid drugs for less than 3 months. There was RNA extracted from PBMCs, and the TCR library was made from it. The trim removed 1 base at V and 4 bases at J, leaving 3 bases unmatched. Germline-derived CDR1 and CDR2 are MNHEY and SMNVEV (reference sequence). This CDR3 comprises 14 residues. This clonotype appeared many times. Its antigen remains unknown. Whole-study results and caveats: Persistent patients had more shared public clonotypes (2,741) than new patients (about 900). It was peripheral blood alone, not thyroid tissue, that was studied.

This sample also appeared in a second study, on T cells in Graves' hyperthyroidism and ophthalmopathy. From that paper: Together with thyroid ultrasound, orbital computed tomography, serum thyroxine and TRAb, clinical symptoms were used for diagnoses.

The sequence was obtained from a woman aged 25 to 39 with Graves disease. Sequencing was performed on peripheral blood mononuclear cells (PBMCs), taken at new diagnosis, from a patient treated with antithyroid drugs. The rearrangement joins TRBV27 to TRBJ2-5; TRBD2 aligns across 7 bases. DNA for the CDR3: TGTGCCAGCAGTTTATGGCTAGCGGCAGAGACCCAGTACTTC. Translated: CASSLWLAAETQYF.